This T cell receptor beta chain was recorded in a study of blood T cells in healthy people across ages (dated by TCRdb to the mid-2010s). Looking at the study overall: In model experiments, roughly one uniquely barcoded TCR beta cDNA molecule per two T cells was captured by template switching. The study analyzed two additional independent replicas of 1 million unique cDNA reads from the same blood draw for two donors, one aged 18 to 29 and one aged 80 or older. To avoid experimental bias, donors of different ages were distributed randomly across sequencing lanes. The donors were divided into four age groups: young (average 16 years), middle-aged (under 40), aged (about 61) and long-lived (approximately 74). To track age-related changes in TCR beta repertoire diversity, the study relied on deep sequencing normalized with unique cDNA molecular identifiers. The research as a whole found: Bulk unsorted PBMC profiling prevented conclusive comparison of naive and antigen-experienced compartments. Estimates of total diversity based on one million sequenced T cells were regarded as lower bounds and as underestimates. There was a strong correlation between observed TCR beta diversity and the percentage of naive T cells measured by flow cytometry. Donor CMV infection status was unknown, potentially confounding age-related changes in expanded clonotypes. Observed TCR beta diversity per million T cells fell roughly linearly with age, and a significant reduction was already apparent by age about 36. The long-lived group showed more naive CD4+ T cells, fewer expanded clones and increased TCR diversity than the aged group, suggesting age selection.

The receptor library was made with 5' RACE. The second PCR ran for roughly 7 to 12 cycles and used a J-beta primer mix along with a sample-barcoded 5' primer. Each TCR beta cDNA molecule received a unique molecular identifier from a template-switch 5' adaptor carrying 12 random nucleotides. At least 3 million CDR3-containing paired-end reads were obtained from each sample. First-strand cDNA was synthesized from all RNA with the Mint cDNA synthesis kit, primed by a TRBC-specific oligonucleotide. Following uracil-DNA glycosylase treatment, all cDNA underwent a first 18-cycle PCR with the universal primers M1SS and BC2_uni_R. Per the source publication's procedure: For normalization, 1 million high-quality reads were randomly selected from each sample, with every read carrying a distinct molecular identifier. Reads sharing molecular identifiers were discarded rather than binned into consensus sequences. MiTCR, set to a Q25 quality threshold and the strictest error-elimination algorithm, was used for CDR3 identification, clonotype clustering and error correction. A nonparametric unseen species model using Euler transformation provided a lower-bound estimate of total TCR beta diversity. The raw public data were reprocessed by TCRdb itself: fastp quality trimming at Q25, MiXCR clonotype calling, in-frame beta chains only. A single entry per CDR3 protein holds the most common genes and DNA from its merged rows. V and J calls and clone size were set by TCRdb, not the authors. In all, the sample holds around 1,800,000 distinct CDR3 sequences, and approximately 40% of those were seen once. 23% of the sample lies in the top ten.

In the case of this clonotype: Its antigen remains unidentified. The record has no base qualities; no much larger clone is one base away.

Spanning cysteine to phenylalanine, the CDR3 consists of 16 amino acids. Here the CDR3 DNA is all that survives: 48 bases in frame from base 1. CDR1 and CDR2 were assigned from the germline V gene (reference sequence) as DFQATT and SNEGSKA. The junction shows trimming of 2 bases on V and 2 bases on J, plus 17 bases between the germline ends. The roughly 39 donors, aged roughly 6 to 90 years, were systemically healthy Caucasian individuals from Russia. Ten milliliters of peripheral blood were drawn from each donor into EDTA-treated Vacutainer tubes. Ficoll-Paque density-gradient centrifugation was used to isolate PBMCs, with at least 6 million obtained per sample. Trizol reagent was used to extract total RNA from the PBMCs, yielding at least 6 micrograms per sample. Naive CD45RAhigh/CD27high T cell percentages were measured by flow cytometry on a PBMC aliquot from every donor.

The specimen sequenced was blood. The sequence is built from TRBV20-1 and TRBJ2-3, with the D segment possibly TRBD1 or TRBD2, each aligning over 5 bases. This clonotype originated in a human donor in good health. For the CDR3, the sequence is CSARRHPGTYTDTQYF. The DNA sequence is given as TGCAGTGCTAGACGACACCCAGGGACCTACACAGATACGCAGTATTTT.